This T cell receptor (beta chain) was recorded in a study of sequential checkpoint blockade in melanoma. The wider study: Arm A got nivolumab then ipilimumab; arm B the reverse, 1:1.

The length of the CDR3 is 17 residues. The V gene end was trimmed by 5 bases and the J gene end by 0 bases; junction bases not matched to a gene: 9. The germline V gene has CDR1 SGHAT and CDR2 FQNNGV. The table came from immunoSEQ multiplex PCR; TCRdb's copy has only in-frame clones and leaves some out. Here the sample spans fewer than 25,000 clones, roughly 80% being singletons. Treatment noted: randomized to nivolumab then ipilimumab (arm A) or the reverse (arm B). The material sequenced was CD8+ T cells sorted from blood (inferred from file names), taken from a patient given nivolumab and ipilimumab in sequence. The V and J genes are TRBV11-2 and TRBJ1-2, with TRBD1 matching 10 bases. The clonotype comes from a human donor with melanoma. CDR3 in DNA: TGTGCCAGCAGCCCGACAGGGGGCGGCTTAGCTAACTATGGCTACACCTTC. As protein: CASSPTGGGLANYGYTF. Full variable domain (remainder filled in from reference TRBV11-2 and TRBJ1-2): EAGVAQSPRYKIIEKRQSVAFWCNPISGHATLYWYQQILGQGPKLLIQFQNNGVVDDSQLPKDRFSAERLKGVDSTLKIQPAKLEDSAVYLCASSPTGGGLANYGYTFGSGTRLTVV.